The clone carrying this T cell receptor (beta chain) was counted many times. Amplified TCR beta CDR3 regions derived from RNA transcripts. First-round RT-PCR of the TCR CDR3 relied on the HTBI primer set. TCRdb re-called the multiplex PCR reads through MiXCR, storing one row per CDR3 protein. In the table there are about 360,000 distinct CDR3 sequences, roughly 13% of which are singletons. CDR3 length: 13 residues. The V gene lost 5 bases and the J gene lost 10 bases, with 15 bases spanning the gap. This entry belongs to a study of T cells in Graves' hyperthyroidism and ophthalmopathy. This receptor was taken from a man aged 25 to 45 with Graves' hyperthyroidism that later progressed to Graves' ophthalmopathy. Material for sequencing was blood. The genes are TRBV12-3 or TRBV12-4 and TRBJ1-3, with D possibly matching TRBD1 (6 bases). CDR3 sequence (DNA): TGTGCCAGCAGTAGGGACATGGAGGGGACCATATATTTT. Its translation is CASSRDMEGTIYF.